Listed below are T cell receptor beta chains from one sample, sequenced in a study of cytomegalovirus exposure and HLA in healthy donors. The repertoire was sequenced with immunoSEQ multiplex PCR; TCRdb's copy has only in-frame clones and lacks some. The sample has some 250,000 clones; 85% to 90% are singletons. The sample taken for sequencing was PBMCs. These receptors were obtained from a woman younger than 35 in good health and CMV-seronegative. Each CDR3 is given with its conserved first and last residue. The D gene is left open where the match is weak. Clone size is not always given. Where it is, it says once, few, many or a class for expanded clones.

d_gene: TRBD1
j_gene: TRBJ2-1
abundance: NA
v_gene: TRBV29-1
CDR3nt: TGCAGCGTATCAATTGACAGGGGGCTGCTTGAGCAGTTCTTC
CDR3aa: CSVSIDRGLLEQFF

d_gene: NA
j_gene: TRBJ2-5
abundance: few
v_gene: TRBV7-2
CDR3nt: TGTGCCAGCAGCTTAGACAGGGTGAGGGGAGAGACCCAGTACTTC
CDR3aa: CASSLDRVRGETQYF

d_gene: TRBD1
j_gene: TRBJ1-3
abundance: NA
v_gene: TRBV9
CDR3nt: TGTGCCAGCAGCGGACAGGGACAGTCGAGCTCTGGAAACACCATATATTTT
CDR3aa: CASSGQGQSSSGNTIYF

d_gene: NA
j_gene: TRBJ1-4
abundance: NA
v_gene: TRBV28
CDR3nt: TGTGCCAGCAGATTTCAGGGGAACGCTGAAAAACTGTTTTTT
CDR3aa: CASRFQGNAEKLFF

d_gene: NA
j_gene: TRBJ1-1
abundance: NA
v_gene: TRBV30
CDR3nt: TGTGCCTGGAGTGGGGCAGTCACTGAAGCTTTCTTT
CDR3aa: CAWSGAVTEAFF

d_gene: TRBD1
j_gene: TRBJ1-5
abundance: NA
v_gene: TRBV6-6
CDR3nt: TGTGCCAGCAGTTACGGACAGGGCAATCAGCCCCAGCATTTT
CDR3aa: CASSYGQGNQPQHF

d_gene: TRBD1
j_gene: TRBJ2-7
abundance: NA
v_gene: TRBV29-1
CDR3nt: TGCAGCGTCCGGACAGGGGAGACCTACGAGCAGTACTTC
CDR3aa: CSVRTGETYEQYF

d_gene: NA
j_gene: TRBJ2-5
abundance: NA
v_gene: TRBV2
CDR3nt: TGTGCCAGCAGCCAGGCCAGAGGGGAGACCCAGTACTTC
CDR3aa: CASSQARGETQYF

d_gene: TRBD1
j_gene: TRBJ1-5
abundance: once
v_gene: TRBV27
CDR3nt: TGTGCCAGCCGGGACAGGGCCCTTAGCAATCAGCCCCAGCATTTT
CDR3aa: CASRDRALSNQPQHF

d_gene: NA
j_gene: TRBJ1-4
abundance: NA
v_gene: TRBV19
CDR3nt: TGTGCCAGTAGTATCGGGAACATCCTTTACGGGAATGAAAAACTGTTTTTT
CDR3aa: CASSIGNILYGNEKLFF

d_gene: TRBD1
j_gene: TRBJ2-4
abundance: once
v_gene: TRBV6-6
CDR3nt: TGTGCCAGCAGTTACGGGGGACAGGAGGCTTACTTC
CDR3aa: CASSYGGQEAYF

d_gene: TRBD1
j_gene: TRBJ2-2
abundance: NA
v_gene: TRBV4-1
CDR3nt: TGCGCCAGCAGCCTAGGCCCAGGGGGACGGGTTACCGGGGAGCTGTTTTTT
CDR3aa: CASSLGPGGRVTGELFF

d_gene: NA
j_gene: TRBJ2-2
abundance: NA
v_gene: TRBV5-1
CDR3nt: TGCGCCAGCAAGGGGCCGGCGAAGTCGCCCCCGGACACCGGGGAGCTGTTTTTT
CDR3aa: CASKGPAKSPPDTGELFF

d_gene: TRBD2
j_gene: TRBJ2-1
abundance: NA
v_gene: TRBV18
CDR3nt: TGTGCCAGCTCTCCCGGACTAGCGGGGGCCCCGAGCTCCTACAATGAGCAGTTCTTC
CDR3aa: CASSPGLAGAPSSYNEQFF

d_gene: TRBD1
j_gene: TRBJ1-3
abundance: NA
v_gene: TRBV30
CDR3nt: TGTGCCTGGAGTAAACTAGGGGACAGTGAATTT
CDR3aa: CAWSKLGDSEF

d_gene: TRBD1
j_gene: TRBJ1-4
abundance: once
v_gene: TRBV7-2
CDR3nt: TGTGCCAGCAGCCGGGTGGGGACAGGCCCTGAAAAACTGTTTTTT
CDR3aa: CASSRVGTGPEKLFF

d_gene: TRBD1
j_gene: TRBJ2-7
abundance: NA
v_gene: TRBV19
CDR3nt: TGTGCCAGTAGTATCTGGGACAGGGATTACGAGCAGTACTTC
CDR3aa: CASSIWDRDYEQYF

d_gene: TRBD1
j_gene: TRBJ1-4
abundance: NA
v_gene: TRBV6-1
CDR3nt: TGTGCCACCCAGGGACAGGGTGCTAATGAAAAACTGTTTTTT
CDR3aa: CATQGQGANEKLFF

d_gene: TRBD2
j_gene: TRBJ2-1
abundance: NA
v_gene: TRBV28
CDR3nt: TGTGCCAGCAGTCCCCCCGGGACTAGCGGGGGCAATGAGCAGTTCTTC
CDR3aa: CASSPPGTSGGNEQFF

d_gene: NA
j_gene: TRBJ2-5
abundance: NA
v_gene: TRBV7-9
CDR3nt: TGTGCCAGCAGCTTACCAGGACAAGAGACCCAGTACTTC
CDR3aa: CASSLPGQETQYF

d_gene: NA
j_gene: TRBJ1-3
abundance: NA
v_gene: TRBV28
CDR3nt: TGTGCCAGCAGTAGACAGCCTAGCTCTGGAAACACCATATATTTT
CDR3aa: CASSRQPSSGNTIYF

d_gene: TRBD1
j_gene: TRBJ2-3
abundance: NA
v_gene: TRBV30
CDR3nt: TGTGCCTGGACAGTCGGGACAGGGCACACAGATACGCAGTATTTT
CDR3aa: CAWTVGTGHTDTQYF

d_gene: TRBD1
j_gene: TRBJ2-7
abundance: NA
v_gene: TRBV4-3
CDR3nt: TGCGCCAGCAGCCCAGATTTCCGGGACAGGTCCAGCTCCTACGAGCAGTACTTC
CDR3aa: CASSPDFRDRSSSYEQYF

d_gene: TRBD2
j_gene: TRBJ2-6
abundance: NA
v_gene: TRBV12-5
CDR3nt: TGTGCTAGTGGTTTGGACGGGGGGGATATCAACTCTGGGGCCAACGTCCTGACTTTC
CDR3aa: CASGLDGGDINSGANVLTF

d_gene: NA
j_gene: TRBJ1-2
abundance: NA
v_gene: TRBV14
CDR3nt: TGTGCCAGCTCCCCTTTGACAGGATTCTATGGCTACACCTTC
CDR3aa: CASSPLTGFYGYTF

d_gene: NA
j_gene: TRBJ2-3
abundance: NA
v_gene: TRBV29-1
CDR3nt: TGCAGCGTGTCCCTACTGAGAGGGTCAGGTTCGGATACGCAGTATTTT
CDR3aa: CSVSLLRGSGSDTQYF

d_gene: TRBD1
j_gene: TRBJ1-6
abundance: NA
v_gene: TRBV27
CDR3nt: TGTGCCAGCAGCATACAGGGGGCGCATTCACCCCTCCACTTT
CDR3aa: CASSIQGAHSPLHF

d_gene: TRBD1
j_gene: TRBJ1-3
abundance: NA
v_gene: TRBV29-1
CDR3nt: TGCAGCGTACAACAGGGGGCTGTTTATGGCTCTGGAAACACCATATATTTT
CDR3aa: CSVQQGAVYGSGNTIYF

d_gene: NA
j_gene: TRBJ2-2
abundance: NA
v_gene: TRBV18
CDR3nt: TGTGCCAGCTCACCTCCCCCAGGAACCGGGGAGCTGTTTTTT
CDR3aa: CASSPPPGTGELFF

d_gene: TRBD1
j_gene: TRBJ2-3
abundance: once
v_gene: TRBV30
CDR3nt: TGTGCCTGGAGTACAAGCCGGGACAGCTTCACAGATACGCAGTATTTT
CDR3aa: CAWSTSRDSFTDTQYF

d_gene: TRBD2
j_gene: TRBJ2-5
abundance: NA
v_gene: TRBV27
CDR3nt: TGTGCCAGCAGTCCCTCGGGAGGCCTAGAGACCCAGTACTTC
CDR3aa: CASSPSGGLETQYF

d_gene: NA
j_gene: TRBJ2-1
abundance: NA
v_gene: TRBV28
CDR3nt: TGTGCCAGCAGTGGCACCCCCCCAGGGACAGAGCAGTTCTTC
CDR3aa: CASSGTPPGTEQFF

d_gene: TRBD1
j_gene: TRBJ1-6
abundance: NA
v_gene: TRBV7-6
CDR3nt: TGTGCCAGCAGCTTTGGGACAGGGCCACCCCTCCACTTT
CDR3aa: CASSFGTGPPLHF

d_gene: TRBD2
j_gene: TRBJ2-1
abundance: NA
v_gene: TRBV29-1
CDR3nt: TGCAGCGCCTTAGGGACTAGCGGCCTAATAATCTCCTACAATGAGCAGTTCTTC
CDR3aa: CSALGTSGLIISYNEQFF

d_gene: TRBD2
j_gene: TRBJ2-1
abundance: NA
v_gene: TRBV5-1
CDR3nt: TGCGCCAGCAGCTTGATAGCGGGGAGCTCCTACAATGAGCAGTTCTTC
CDR3aa: CASSLIAGSSYNEQFF